What follows are 22 T cell receptor beta chains derived from one specimen sequenced in a study of blood T cell repertoires in COVID-19. Only in-frame clones appear in the TCRdb table, and some are missing; sequencing was by immunoSEQ multiplex PCR. Of 90,000 to 150,000 clones in the sample, over 60% were seen once. The specimen sequenced was peripheral blood. Receptors originate from a woman of 80 years or more with acute or convalescent COVID-19.

The CDR3: CASSPGRSGRLQETQYF. In nucleotides, the CDR3 is TGTGCCAGCAGCCCAGGACGGAGCGGGAGGTTACAAGAGACCCAGTACTTC. The V call is TRBV5-8, the J call TRBJ2-5; 9 bases are a match to TRBD2. The germline V gene has CDR1 SGHTS and CDR2 YDEGEE. This CDR3 spans 17 amino acids. V gave up 4 bases and J gave up 2 bases; unmatched junction bases: 12.

This clone turned up a few times. The rearrangement uses TRBV2 and TRBJ2-7; D possibly corresponds to TRBD1 (7 bases). Germline values: CDR1 SNHLY, CDR2 FYNNEI. The CDR3 totals 12 residues. V shed 7 bases and J shed 7 bases, with 14 bases lying between them. The chain's CDR3 is CASKEGAGEQYF. CDR3 bases: TGTGCCAGCAAGGAGGGGGCGGGGGAGCAGTACTTC.

V gene TRBV14 combines with J gene TRBJ2-7; 12 positions agree with TRBD2. V lost 3 bases to trimming and J lost 5 bases; unmatched junction nucleotides: 17. The CDR3 runs to 19 residues. Germline-derived CDR1 and CDR2 are SGHDN and FVKESK. CDR3 nucleotide sequence: TGTGCCAGCAGCCACCGAGGTACGGACCTAGCGGGAGGGCCCCACGAGCAGTACTTC. It translates to CASSHRGTDLAGGPHEQYF. Combining the CDR3 with reference TRBV14 and TRBJ2-7 gives the whole variable domain EAGVTQFPSHSVIEKGQTVTLRCDPISGHDNLYWYRRVMGKEIKFLLHFVKESKQDESGMPNNRFLAERTGGTYSTLKVQPAELEDSGVYFCASSHRGTDLAGGPHEQYFGPGTRLTVT.

This chain uses TRBV19 with TRBJ1-4; the D is unclear. In germline, CDR1 is LNHDA, CDR2 SQIVND (reference sequence). V was clipped by 2 bases and J by 0 bases, with 4 bases between them. The CDR3 consists of 14 residues. Here the CDR3 reads CASSITATNEKLFF. In DNA form, the CDR3 reads TGTGCCAGTAGTATAACGGCAACTAATGAAAAACTGTTTTTT.

The gene calls are TRBV7-8 and TRBJ2-5; 10 bases fit TRBD2. Germline V gene lookup returns CDR1 SGHVS and CDR2 FQNEAQ. With V trimmed by 5 bases and J by 4 bases, 4 bases remained unmatched. CDR3 length: 14 amino acids. DNA for the CDR3: TGTGCCAGCAGCCCCAGACTAGCGGGAGAGACCCAGTACTTC. Translation gives CASSPRLAGETQYF.

This clone turned up a few times. J is TRBJ1-1 and V is TRBV29-1; D remains unclear. The CDR3 spans 14 residues. Germline V lookup: CDR1 SQVTM, CDR2 ANQGSEA. The V end was cut by 3 bases, the J end by 5 bases, with 16 bases between. CDR3 nucleotides: TGCAGCGTTGAGATGGGAGGCCGGAGGACTGAAGCTTTCTTT. Residues: CSVEMGGRRTEAFF.

V is TRBV29-1 and J is TRBJ2-2, with D maybe TRBD1 (6 bases). From germline, CDR1 is SQVTM and CDR2 ANQGSEA. This CDR3 region has 13 residues. Trimming stripped 3 bases from V and 2 bases from J, with 7 bases between. The CDR3 coding sequence is TGCAGCGTTGACAGGGGTAACACCGGGGAGCTGTTTTTT. Translated, it gives CSVDRGNTGELFF.

This clone was observed a few times. The chain joins TRBV7-8 to TRBJ2-3; 8 positions match TRBD2. Germline V lookup: CDR1 SGHVS, CDR2 FQNEAQ. The CDR3 spans 15 residues. Trimming at V came to 1 base and at J to 0 bases, leaving 0 bases not matched to a gene. The chain's CDR3 is CASSLERGSTDTQYF. DNA for the CDR3: TGTGCCAGCAGCTTAGAGCGGGGGAGCACAGATACGCAGTATTTT.

The rearrangement uses TRBV14 and TRBJ1-1; 11 bases are a match to TRBD1. This CDR3 comprises 14 residues. From germline, CDR1 is SGHDN and CDR2 FVKESK. Unmatched junction bases numbered 3, after V lost 4 bases and J lost 5 bases. The DNA of the CDR3 is TGTGCCAGCAGCCGGGACAGGGGGAATACTGAAGCTTTCTTT. It specifies CASSRDRGNTEAFF. The whole variable domain, remainder taken from reference TRBV14 and TRBJ1-1, is EAGVTQFPSHSVIEKGQTVTLRCDPISGHDNLYWYRRVMGKEIKFLLHFVKESKQDESGMPNNRFLAERTGGTYSTLKVQPAELEDSGVYFCASSRDRGNTEAFFGQGTRLTVV.

This chain joins TRBV7-9 and TRBJ2-2; D is uncertain. CDR3 length: 13 residues. Trimming left V 6 bases short and J 6 bases short, with 11 bases between. Germline V gene data show CDR1 as SEHNR and CDR2 as FQNEAQ (reference sequence). The CDR3 sequence: CASRLPAAGELFF. CDR3 in DNA: TGTGCCAGCAGGTTGCCCGCGGCCGGGGAGCTGTTTTTT.

This chain links TRBV12-5 with TRBJ2-5; TRBD2 matches at 9 bases. This CDR3 spans 16 amino acids. V shed 5 bases, J shed 4 bases, and the junction held 11 bases outside the gene matches. CDR1 and CDR2 from the germline V gene are LGHNT and FRNRAP. CDR3 in amino acids: CASGGRVAGAGETQYF. The CDR3 DNA follows: TGTGCTAGTGGTGGGCGAGTAGCGGGAGCCGGAGAGACCCAGTACTTC. The variable domain in full, completed from reference TRBV12-5 and TRBJ2-5, reads DARVTQTPRHKVTEMGQEVTMRCQPILGHNTVFWYRQTMMQGLELLAYFRNRAPLDDSGMPKDRFSAEMPDATLATLKIQPSEPRDSAVYFCASGGRVAGAGETQYFGPGTRLLVL.

This clone has more than one count but fewer than ten. The chain is built from TRBV9 and TRBJ1-1; 12 bases are shared with TRBD1. The V gene's germline CDR1 is SGDLS and CDR2 YYNGEE. CDR3 length: 16 amino acids. The junction had 7 bases not matched to a gene; V was cut back by 4 bases and J by 3 bases. The CDR3: CASSPGTGGMYTEAFF. The CDR3 nucleotides read TGTGCCAGCAGCCCCGGGACAGGGGGCATGTACACTGAAGCTTTCTTT.

This clone was seen a single time. Other DNA sequences in the sample encode the same CDR3. The chain recombines TRBV19 with TRBJ2-5; D remains ambiguous. V was pared by 3 bases and J by 5 bases, with 10 bases between. The length of the CDR3 is 13 residues. Germline lookup yields CDR1 LNHDA and CDR2 SQIVND (reference sequence). CDR3 sequence (DNA): TGTGCCAGTAGTATGGGCCCCCAGGAGACCCAGTACTTC. Protein product: CASSMGPQETQYF.

This chain links TRBV4-2 with TRBJ2-5; 9 nucleotides match TRBD2. Germline-derived CDR1 and CDR2 are LGHNA and YNFKEQ. Losses at the gene ends were 4 bases for V and 5 bases for J; bases not matched to a gene: 5. This CDR3 has 14 residues. The CDR3 sequence is CASSPGLASETQYF. The CDR3 coding sequence is TGTGCCAGCAGCCCGGGACTAGCAAGTGAGACCCAGTACTTC.

This clone was observed a handful of times. The chain has TRBV9 and TRBJ2-7; TRBD2 matches at 8 bases. This CDR3 is built from 17 residues. Trimming at V came to 4 bases and at J to 4 bases, leaving 16 bases not matched to a gene. CDR1 is SGDLS, CDR2 YYNGEE, per germline. The CDR3 loop is CASSPIGIAGSTYEQYF. The CDR3 region has the DNA TGTGCCAGCAGCCCCATAGGGATAGCGGGATCCACATACGAGCAGTACTTC.

In DNA, the CDR3 is TGTGCCAGCAGGGAGACAGGGGAAGGATACTCACCCCTCCACTTT. This gives the protein CASRETGEGYSPLHF. The V call is TRBV9, the J call TRBJ1-6; 8 bases align to TRBD1. The CDR3 contains 15 residues. CDR1 and CDR2 from the germline V gene are SGDLS and YYNGEE. The V and J ends lost 5 bases and 10 bases, in that order; junction bases with no gene match: 11.

The rearrangement uses TRBV28 and TRBJ2-1, with a possible D match to TRBD1 (5 bases). V gave up 5 bases and J gave up 8 bases, with 25 bases separating them. The CDR3 loop spans 17 amino acids. Germline V CDR1 and CDR2: MDHEN, SYDVKM. Here the CDR3 reads CASSAPNFVKGNDEQFF. CDR3 DNA sequence: TGTGCCAGCAGTGCCCCCAACTTCGTCAAGGGGAACGATGAGCAGTTCTTC.

The genes are TRBV4-2 and TRBJ1-6; maybe TRBD1 (5 bases). The V gene lost 0 bases and the J gene lost 0 bases, with 12 bases spanning the gap. The CDR3 has 18 amino acids. Germline CDR1 and CDR2: LGHNA and YNFKEQ. The CDR3 region has the DNA TGTGCCAGCAGCCAAGAGGATTACGACAGCTCCTATAATTCACCCCTCCACTTT. It encodes CASSQEDYDSSYNSPLHF.

This clone was picked up a small number of times. The chain has TRBV12-3 or TRBV12-4 and TRBJ1-1, with TRBD1 as a possible D gene (5 bases). CDR3 size: 13 residues. Trimming removed 5 bases from V and 3 bases from J, with 10 bases in between. The CDR3 DNA reads as TGTGCCAGCAGTCCCTTCAGGGACACTGAAGCTTTCTTT. This gives the protein CASSPFRDTEAFF.

The chain employs TRBV4-2 and TRBJ2-5, with D possibly being TRBD1 (5 bases). This CDR3 contains 13 residues. Deletions cut 4 bases from V and 4 bases from J, with 10 bases between. Germline CDR1 and CDR2: LGHNA and YNFKEQ. CDR3 protein: CASSPQGGETQYF. Here the CDR3 DNA reads TGTGCCAGCAGCCCGCAGGGTGGAGAGACCCAGTACTTC.

This clone was seen a single time. V and J are TRBV15 and TRBJ2-5, with D tentatively TRBD1 (6 bases). Germline CDR1 and CDR2: LNHNV and YYDKDF (reference sequence). The length of the CDR3 is 15 residues. Trimming shortened V by 1 base and J by 5 bases, and 14 bases separated the two germline ends. CDR3 DNA sequence: TGTGCCACCAGCAGAGTTATAGGGGGTGCGGAGACCCAGTACTTC. Protein product: CATSRVIGGAETQYF.

The V call is TRBV11-2, the J call TRBJ1-2; D not certain. V dropped 3 bases and J dropped 6 bases, with 11 bases sitting between them. CDR1 SGHAT and CDR2 FQNNGV come from the germline V gene. This CDR3 is 13 amino acids long. The CDR3 nucleotides are TGTGCCAGCAGCTTTAATAGCTTAAATGGCTACACCTTC. Residues: CASSFNSLNGYTF.